Shown below are 16 T cell receptor beta chains from a single sample sequenced in a study of shared clonotypes between healthy human individuals (dated by TCRdb to 2019 to 2021). The library came from the immunoSEQ multiplex PCR assay. Not all clones reach the TCRdb copy of this immuneACCESS table, which keeps in-frame sequences only. Checked studies attribute under half of the gap to unresolved V genes and leave the rest unexplained. The sample table records 2 million to 2.5 million clones; 85% to 95% of these occur just once. Roughly 0.34% of the sample is in the top ten clones. The sequenced sample consisted of naive CD4+ T cells from PBMCs. The cell subset or site label on this specimen signifies: CD45RA+ positively selected. These receptors all stem from a man younger than 35 in good health. Some clones in this sample may be carry-over from other donors' samples.

This clone was seen a single time. The chain carries TRBV5-1 and TRBJ1-4; a weak D match, TRBD1 (6 bases). CDR1 is SGHRS and CDR2 is YFSETQ in the germline V gene. V gave up 7 bases and J gave up 8 bases, with 18 bases separating them. The CDR3 sequence is 14 residues long. The CDR3 loop reads CASGIGGSEEKLFF. In nucleotides, the CDR3 is TGCGCCAGCGGGATAGGGGGATCAGAGGAAAAACTGTTTTTT.

The rearrangement links TRBV5-1 to TRBJ1-2; TRBD1 might be the D (5 bases). V shed 3 bases and J shed 0 bases, with 12 bases lying between them. This CDR3 region has 15 residues. Looked up from germline, CDR1 is SGHRS and CDR2 is YFSETQ. CDR3: CASSSGAATNYGYTF. The CDR3 DNA reads TGCGCCAGCAGCTCCGGGGCAGCCACTAACTATGGCTACACCTTC.

The chain joins TRBV10-3 to TRBJ1-5; D might be TRBD1 (6 bases). The ends were cut back, 8 bases at V and 3 bases at J, with 11 bases in the middle. This CDR3 comprises 13 residues. Germline V gives CDR1 ENHRY, CDR2 SYGVKD. CDR3 sequence reads: CAIARTDNQPQHF. CDR3 bases: TGTGCCATCGCCCGGACAGACAATCAGCCCCAGCATTTT.

The sample holds a few counts of this clone. The rearrangement links TRBV28 to TRBJ1-5; no clear D. CDR1 and CDR2 (germline): MDHEN, SYDVKM. V was clipped by 1 base and J by 6 bases, with 7 bases between them. This CDR3 contains 13 residues. The CDR3 region has the DNA TGTGCCAGCAGTTTATTGGGGTTTCAGCCCCAGCATTTT. Amino acid sequence: CASSLLGFQPQHF.

The chain recombines TRBV30 with TRBJ1-2; possibly TRBD1 for D (5 bases). V was cut by 1 base and J by 7 bases, with 10 bases left in between. The CDR3 has 12 residues. Germline V gives CDR1 GTSNPN, CDR2 SVGIG (reference sequence). CDR3 in DNA: TGTGCCTGGAGTGAACCGGGGGGTGGCTACACCTTC. Translated, it gives CAWSEPGGGYTF.

V and J are TRBV10-3 and TRBJ1-1; D gene ambiguous. This CDR3 contains 13 residues. V gave up 4 bases and J gave up 7 bases, with 13 bases separating them. Germline V gene data show CDR1 as ENHRY and CDR2 as SYGVKD. The CDR3 is CAISVPGPSEAFF. In DNA form, the CDR3 reads TGTGCCATCAGTGTCCCCGGGCCTAGTGAAGCTTTCTTT.

The chain employs TRBV2 and TRBJ2-7; D is uncertain. The CDR3 loop spans 12 amino acids. Germline loops: CDR1 SNHLY, CDR2 FYNNEI. V dropped 4 bases and J dropped 9 bases, with 13 bases sitting between them. The CDR3 bases are TGTGCCAGCAGTGGCCCCCCCCTGGTGCAGTACTTC. It specifies CASSGPPLVQYF.

The V gene is TRBV7-2, the J gene TRBJ1-2; D is ambiguous. The CDR3 runs 15 residues. Deletions cut 5 bases from V and 0 bases from J, with 13 bases between. Germline values: CDR1 SGHTA, CDR2 FQGNSA. Here the CDR3 DNA reads TGTGCCAGCAGCCCAGCACGGTCGGCTAACTATGGCTACACCTTC. Amino acids: CASSPARSANYGYTF.

The chain uses TRBV18 and TRBJ2-3; D gene unclear. Trimming removed 5 bases from V and 4 bases from J, with 16 bases in between. The CDR3 consists of 15 residues. The germline V gene has CDR1 KGHSH and CDR2 LQKENI. DNA for the CDR3: TGTGCCAGCTCAGACCGCGGAGTTTACTCAGATACGCAGTATTTT. Its protein product is CASSDRGVYSDTQYF. The whole variable domain, remainder taken from reference TRBV18 and TRBJ2-3, is NAGVMQNPRHLVRRRGQEARLRCSPMKGHSHVYWYRQLPEEGLKFMVYLQKENIIDESGMPKERFSAEFPKEGPSILRIQQVVRGDSAAYFCASSDRGVYSDTQYFGPGTRLTVL.

The rearrangement uses TRBV5-1 and TRBJ2-1; no definite D call. V was clipped by 4 bases and J by 2 bases, with 16 bases between them. CDR1 and CDR2 (germline): SGHRS, YFSETQ. The CDR3 is made up of 16 amino acids. Here the CDR3 DNA reads TGCGCCAGCAGCCCTTTAGTGGGGAACACCTACAATGAGCAGTTCTTC. It specifies CASSPLVGNTYNEQFF.

The chain is built from TRBV7-2 and TRBJ2-1, with a possible D match to TRBD1 (5 bases). The V end lost 4 bases, the J end lost 0 bases, and 10 bases lay between the germline ends. From germline, CDR1 is SGHTA and CDR2 FQGNSA. This CDR3 comprises 15 residues. CDR3: CASSSYRSSYNEQFF. CDR3 bases: TGTGCCAGCAGCTCCTACAGGAGCTCCTACAATGAGCAGTTCTTC. The variable domain in full, with the rest retrieved from reference TRBV7-2 and TRBJ2-1, is GAGVSQSPSNKVTEKGKDVELRCDPISGHTALYWYRQSLGQGLEFLIYFQGNSAPDKSGLPSDRFSAERTGGSVSTLTIQRTQQEDSAVYLCASSSYRSSYNEQFFGPGTRLTVL.

V is TRBV18 and J is TRBJ2-1; 7 bases are shared with TRBD2. V gave up 1 base and J gave up 5 bases; unmatched junction bases: 14. The CDR3 is made up of 18 amino acids. CDR1 and CDR2 (germline): KGHSH, LQKENI. This CDR3 reads CASSPQPMGGSSHNEQFF. In DNA, the CDR3 is TGTGCCAGCTCACCACAGCCTATGGGCGGGAGTTCACACAATGAGCAGTTCTTC.

The chain recombines TRBV11-2 with TRBJ2-5; the D gene could be TRBD1 or TRBD2 (5 bases each). The V end lost 1 base, the J end lost 5 bases, and 14 bases lay between the germline ends. Germline V gives CDR1 SGHAT, CDR2 FQNNGV. The CDR3 spans 15 residues. For the CDR3, the DNA is TGTGCCAGCAGCTTAGTGCCCGGGACCAAGGAGACCCAGTACTTC. It codes for CASSLVPGTKETQYF.

This sequence joins TRBV23-1 and TRBJ1-2, with 10 bases lining up with TRBD1. TRBV23-1 falls under the ORF class, with uncertain function. With 3 bases clipped from V and 3 bases from J, the junction kept 13 bases outside the gene matches. CDR3 size: 18 residues. The CDR3 loop is CASSHLSRGGTGDYGYTF. For the CDR3, the DNA is TGCGCCAGCAGTCACCTCTCTCGAGGAGGGACAGGGGACTATGGCTACACCTTC.

J is TRBJ1-5 and V is TRBV27, with TRBD1 matching over 7 bases. There are 19 residues in the CDR3. The germline CDR1 and CDR2 sequences are MNHEY and SMNVEV (reference sequence). Trimming cost V 5 bases and J 0 bases; bases outside gene matches: 16. DNA of the CDR3: TGTGCCAGCAGTCCCTTCAGGGGGGCGGCCCCCTATAGCAATCAGCCCCAGCATTTT. This encodes CASSPFRGAAPYSNQPQHF.

About this clone: Other DNA sequences of this sample code for an identical CDR3. V and J are TRBV15 and TRBJ2-7; TRBD1 might be the D (6 bases). The CDR3 contains 12 residues. V lost 3 bases to trimming and J lost 3 bases, with 6 bases between them. Germline CDR1 and CDR2: LNHNV and YYDKDF (reference sequence). Here the CDR3 DNA reads TGTGCCACCAGCAGGGACAGCTACGAGCAGTACTTC. This translates into CATSRDSYEQYF.